What follows are 27 T cell receptor beta chains derived from one specimen sequenced in a study of HIV-infected patients and healthy controls. 500 ng RNA was reverse transcribed with alpha and beta constant-region primers. Alpha and beta chain libraries were made separately by chain-specific third strand synthesis with multiplexing indices. Via MiXCR, TCRdb re-called the 5' RACE reads, giving one row per CDR3 protein. In the table there are roughly 3,500 distinct CDR3 sequences, about a fifth of which are singletons. No cell fractionation was done, so the repertoire covers all unsorted peripheral blood T cells. The starting material was blood, obtained before antiretroviral therapy. Receptor source: an adult with HIV infection.

This clonotype occurred a few times. The chain is built from TRBV7-3 and TRBJ2-1; 10 bases match TRBD2. The CDR3 runs 19 residues. Unmatched junction bases numbered 19, after V lost 5 bases and J lost 6 bases. Per the germline V gene, CDR1 is SGHTA and CDR2 is FQGTGA. CDR3 coding DNA: TGTGCCAGCAGCCCCCGCTCAAGGGAGCGGGGGGGCCCTGGCAATGAGCAGTTCTTC. It is translated as CASSPRSRERGGPGNEQFF.

Turning to this clonotype: This could be a read error, since a much larger clone is one nucleotide away. The chain carries TRBV7-9 and TRBJ2-7; 10 bases align to TRBD1. The CDR3 contains 15 residues. After removal of 5 bases from V and 1 base from J, the junction contained 5 bases not matched to a gene. The germline CDR1 and CDR2 sequences are SEHNR and FQNEAQ (reference sequence). The CDR3 reads CASSKPGQGSYEQYF. The CDR3 nucleotides read TGTGCCAGCAGCAAACCGGGACAGGGGTCCTACGAGCAGTACTTC.

The chain carries TRBV6-5 and TRBJ1-5; 9 bases match TRBD1. The V gene end was trimmed by 0 bases and the J gene end by 3 bases; junction bases not matched to a gene: 6. The CDR3 loop spans 17 amino acids. The germline V gene encodes CDR1 MNHEY and CDR2 SVGAGI. The CDR3 DNA follows: TGTGCCAGCAGTTACTCGGGGTGGGACAGGGCCAATCAGCCCCAGCATTTT. It translates to CASSYSGWDRANQPQHF.

This clonotype has a single count. The V and J genes are TRBV29-1 and TRBJ1-5, with D maybe TRBD1 (5 bases). V dropped 5 bases and J dropped 7 bases, with 12 bases sitting between them. This CDR3 spans 12 amino acids. The germline gives CDR1 SQVTM, CDR2 ANQGSEA. In nucleotides, the CDR3 is TGCAGCGTTTCGGGGCCAGACCAGCCCCAGCATTTT. Protein: CSVSGPDQPQHF.

This clonotype qualifies as medium-sized. V usage is TRBV7-2 and J usage is TRBJ2-5; D gene uncertain. This CDR3 region has 17 residues. Trimming cost V 1 base and J 1 base, with 16 bases left between them. Germline V lookup: CDR1 SGHTA, CDR2 FQGNSA. The CDR3 bases are TGTGCCAGCAGCTTAGGCCATGTAGGAAGTGGCCAAGAGACCCAGTACTTC. This sequence encodes CASSLGHVGSGQETQYF. The whole variable domain, filled in from reference TRBV7-2 and TRBJ2-5, reads GAGVSQSPSNKVTEKGKDVELRCDPISGHTALYWYRQSLGQGLEFLIYFQGNSAPDKSGLPSDRFSAERTGGSVSTLTIQRTQQEDSAVYLCASSLGHVGSGQETQYFGPGTRLLVL.

This clonotype occurred a few times. The chain combines TRBV5-4 with TRBJ2-1, with 10 bases aligning to TRBD1. V gave up 4 bases and J gave up 10 bases; unmatched junction bases: 14. This CDR3 comprises 16 residues. The germline gives CDR1 SGHNT, CDR2 YYREEE (reference sequence). The CDR3 nucleotides read TGTGCCAGCAGCACCCCGGACAGGGGGTCCCGATTGGAGCAGTTCTTC. Amino acid sequence: CASSTPDRGSRLEQFF.

The chain has TRBV29-1 and TRBJ1-2, with TRBD1 matching over 9 bases. CDR1 is SQVTM and CDR2 is ANQGSEA in the germline V gene. This CDR3 has 13 amino acids. Trimming cost V 7 bases and J 8 bases; bases outside gene matches: 11. The CDR3 spells CSAYTGGAGGYTF. CDR3 coding DNA: TGCAGCGCGTATACAGGGGGCGCGGGCGGCTACACCTTC.

In this sample, this clonotype turned up a few times. The chain links TRBV5-1 to TRBJ1-1; D unclear. Germline CDR1 is SGHRS and CDR2 is YFSETQ. Trimming removed 5 bases from V and 1 base from J, with 9 bases in between. CDR3 size: 13 residues. CDR3 DNA: TGCGCCAGCAGTGCACGGACGAACACTGAAGCTTTCTTT. This translates into CASSARTNTEAFF. Full variable domain (outside the CDR3, taken from reference TRBV5-1 and TRBJ1-1): KAGVTQTPRYLIKTRGQQVTLSCSPISGHRSVSWYQQTPGQGLQFLFEYFSETQRNKGNFPGRFSGRQFSNSRSEMNVSTLELGDSALYLCASSARTNTEAFFGQGTRLTVV.

By frequency in the sample, this clonotype is medium-sized. This rearrangement joins TRBV2 to TRBJ2-3, with 7 bases that match TRBD2. Per germline, CDR1 SNHLY and CDR2 FYNNEI. The ends lost 4 bases at V and 6 bases at J; junction bases unmatched: 7. CDR3 length: 14 residues. The CDR3: CASSVGGGGDTQYF. DNA for the CDR3: TGTGCCAGCAGTGTAGGCGGGGGAGGTGATACGCAGTATTTT.

This clonotype counts as medium-sized. V gene TRBV11-2 combines with J gene TRBJ1-3; D remains ambiguous. This CDR3 is 12 amino acids long. V was shortened by 4 bases and J by 8 bases, with 9 bases between the two germline ends. Germline V gene lookup returns CDR1 SGHAT and CDR2 FQNNGV. CDR3 region: CASSSRGYTIYF. The CDR3 coding sequence is TGTGCCAGCAGCTCCCGCGGTTACACCATATATTTT. The variable domain in full, completed from reference TRBV11-2 and TRBJ1-3, reads EAGVAQSPRYKIIEKRQSVAFWCNPISGHATLYWYQQILGQGPKLLIQFQNNGVVDDSQLPKDRFSAERLKGVDSTLKIQPAKLEDSAVYLCASSSRGYTIYFGEGSWLTVV.

The chain couples TRBV12-3 or TRBV12-4 to TRBJ1-1; TRBD1 is a possible D gene (6 bases). Trimming took off 7 bases at V and 0 bases at J, with 12 bases between the two ends. CDR3 length equals 14 residues. The CDR3 region has the DNA TGTGCCAGCACCTCCGACAGGATGAACACTGAAGCTTTCTTT. Its protein is CASTSDRMNTEAFF.

The rearrangement uses TRBV5-4 and TRBJ2-3, with TRBD2 identical over 9 bases. Germline values: CDR1 SGHNT, CDR2 YYREEE (reference sequence). CDR3 length: 15 residues. V lost 7 bases to trimming and J lost 0 bases; unmatched junction nucleotides: 6. This chain's CDR3 is CASSSAGGSTDTQYF. CDR3 nucleotide sequence: TGTGCCAGCTCATCAGCGGGGGGAAGCACAGATACGCAGTATTTT.

In this sample, this clonotype is medium-sized. The J gene is TRBJ1-4, the V gene TRBV19; 12 nucleotides line up with TRBD1. The CDR3 runs 17 residues. Trimming removed 7 bases from V and 8 bases from J; junction bases left unmatched: 14. Germline assignment: CDR1 LNHDA and CDR2 SQIVND (reference sequence). In DNA, the CDR3 is TGTGCCAGTATACCGGGACAGGGGGCGACGAGGAAGGAAAAACTGTTTTTT. Its translation is CASIPGQGATRKEKLFF.

For this clonotype: This may be a read error, as it is one base from a much larger clone. The chain recombines TRBV20-1 with TRBJ1-2; 7 nucleotides align to TRBD1. Unmatched junction bases numbered 11, after V lost 0 bases and J lost 4 bases. The CDR3 is 16 residues long. CDR1 and CDR2 (germline): DFQATT, SNEGSKA (reference sequence). CDR3 in DNA: TGCAGTGCTAGAGATCTGGTGACAGGGTCGGGCTATGGCTACACCTTC. Translation: CSARDLVTGSGYGYTF.

This clonotype has a single count. One end of the junction fails to match germline, which may point to a read error. The V gene is TRBV6-2 or TRBV6-3, the J gene TRBJ2-7; D ambiguous. The CDR3 consists of 14 residues. Germline assignment: CDR1 MNHEY and CDR2 SVGEGT. The CDR3: CDSSYLGPNYEQYF. The CDR3 nucleotides read TGTGACAGCAGTTACCTCGGGCCCAACTACGAGCAGTACTTC.

Judged by abundance, this clonotype is medium-sized. CDR3 bases: TGTGCCAGCTCACCCCGGGACTTACCCGTCAGCTCCTACAATGAGCAGTTCTTC. As protein: CASSPRDLPVSSYNEQFF. V and J are TRBV18 and TRBJ2-1; perhaps TRBD2 as D (6 bases). The CDR3 contains 18 residues. V was clipped by 3 bases and J by 0 bases, with 18 bases between them. CDR1 and CDR2 from the germline V gene are KGHSH and LQKENI. Supplemented by reference TRBV18 and TRBJ2-1, the full variable domain reads NAGVMQNPRHLVRRRGQEARLRCSPMKGHSHVYWYRQLPEEGLKFMVYLQKENIIDESGMPKERFSAEFPKEGPSILRIQQVVRGDSAAYFCASSPRDLPVSSYNEQFFGPGTRLTVL.

This clonotype counts as medium-sized (0.01 to 0.1%). The chain carries TRBV7-8 and TRBJ2-7; 9 bases align to TRBD1. The CDR3 spans 14 residues. CDR1 is SGHVS and CDR2 is FQNEAQ in the germline V gene. The junction had 4 bases not matched to a gene; V was cut back by 3 bases and J by 4 bases. As DNA, the CDR3 is TGTGCCAGCAGCTTCCGGGACAGGGTGTACGAGCAGTACTTC. Translated: CASSFRDRVYEQYF.

This clonotype qualifies as medium-sized. The chain is built from TRBV6-1 and TRBJ2-1, with D possibly being TRBD2 (7 bases). CDR1 is MNHNS and CDR2 is SASEGT in the germline V gene. V lost 7 bases and J 1 base, leaving 14 bases between the germline ends. The CDR3 runs 15 residues. DNA of the CDR3: TGTGCCAGCAAAAACGGGGGGCTTTCCTACAATGAGCAGTTCTTC. It specifies CASKNGGLSYNEQFF.

The table lists this clonotype with a few counts. The chain has TRBV7-9 and TRBJ2-3; a possible D gene is TRBD1 (5 bases). Trimming cost V 5 bases and J 0 bases, with 18 bases left between them. This CDR3 region has 17 residues. The germline V gene encodes CDR1 SEHNR and CDR2 FQNEAQ (reference sequence). CDR3 amino acids: CASSGSGAGHSTDTQYF. DNA for the CDR3: TGTGCCAGCAGCGGATCTGGGGCAGGACATAGCACAGATACGCAGTATTTT.

CDR3 region: CASSTVLYFYEQYF. DNA for the CDR3: TGTGCCAGCAGTACGGTCCTTTATTTCTACGAGCAGTACTTC. V and J are TRBV6-1 and TRBJ2-7; D uncertain. The CDR3 loop spans 14 amino acids. Germline CDR1 is MNHNS and CDR2 is SASEGT. V gave up 5 bases and J gave up 3 bases, with 14 bases separating them.

The chain carries TRBV11-2 and TRBJ2-7; TRBD2 is a possible D gene (6 bases). The CDR3 is 14 residues long. With 2 bases removed from V and 1 base from J, the gap between germline ends came to 9 bases. In germline, CDR1 is SGHAT, CDR2 FQNNGV. CDR3 nucleotide sequence: TGTGCCAGCAGCTTAAGTAGCGGATCCTACGAGCAGTACTTC. Translating it yields CASSLSSGSYEQYF.

V and J are TRBV10-2 and TRBJ2-1; 11 bases are shared with TRBD1. The CDR3 covers 16 residues. From germline, CDR1 is WSHSY and CDR2 SAAADI. V gave up 2 bases and J gave up 5 bases; unmatched junction bases: 5. CDR3: CASSEAGTGGNNEQFF. The CDR3 DNA follows: TGCGCCAGCAGTGAGGCCGGGACAGGGGGAAACAATGAGCAGTTCTTC.

The genes are TRBV4-2 and TRBJ2-6; 7 bases align to TRBD1. The CDR3 contains 16 residues. CDR1 is LGHNA and CDR2 is YNFKEQ in the germline V gene. With V trimmed by 4 bases and J by 2 bases, 5 bases remained unmatched. CDR3 in amino acids: CASSLAQGTGANVLTF. The CDR3 bases are TGTGCCAGCAGCCTTGCACAGGGGACTGGGGCCAACGTCCTGACTTTC.

CDR3 sequence reads: CASSLSTAGGPNQPQHF. In nucleotides, the CDR3 is TGTGCCAGCAGTTTATCGACTGCGGGTGGACCGAATCAGCCCCAGCATTTT. The chain has TRBV27 and TRBJ1-5; no definite D call. Germline V gene lookup returns CDR1 MNHEY and CDR2 SMNVEV (reference sequence). V was pared by 0 bases and J by 4 bases, with 16 bases between. The CDR3 is made up of 17 amino acids.

This clonotype counts as medium-sized. The chain is built from TRBV11-2 and TRBJ2-5, with 8 bases aligning to TRBD2. Germline CDR1 SGHAT, CDR2 FQNNGV. The ends lost 5 bases at V and 4 bases at J; junction bases unmatched: 9. The CDR3 has 15 amino acids. DNA for the CDR3: TGTGCCAGCAGCCTCCCGGGGGGGTATTTAGAGACCCAGTACTTC. The encoded protein is CASSLPGGYLETQYF.

In its sample, this clonotype ranks as medium-sized. The CDR3 sequence: CASREGQGLVAGELFF. CDR3 DNA: TGTGCCAGCAGGGAAGGACAGGGCCTCGTCGCCGGGGAGCTGTTTTTT. The J gene is TRBJ2-2, the V gene TRBV7-9; 8 bases are shared with TRBD1. This CDR3 is built from 16 residues. The junction had 12 bases not matched to a gene; V was cut back by 6 bases and J by 6 bases. The germline V gene encodes CDR1 SEHNR and CDR2 FQNEAQ (reference sequence).

This clonotype was counted a few times. The chain is built from TRBV19 and TRBJ2-1; no reliable D call. This CDR3 spans 16 amino acids. Trimming left V 3 bases short and J 0 bases short, with 12 bases between. Germline-derived CDR1 and CDR2 are LNHDA and SQIVND (reference sequence). CDR3 sequence reads: CASSIDTVSSYNEQFF. In DNA form, the CDR3 reads TGTGCCAGTAGTATCGACACGGTGAGCTCCTACAATGAGCAGTTCTTC.